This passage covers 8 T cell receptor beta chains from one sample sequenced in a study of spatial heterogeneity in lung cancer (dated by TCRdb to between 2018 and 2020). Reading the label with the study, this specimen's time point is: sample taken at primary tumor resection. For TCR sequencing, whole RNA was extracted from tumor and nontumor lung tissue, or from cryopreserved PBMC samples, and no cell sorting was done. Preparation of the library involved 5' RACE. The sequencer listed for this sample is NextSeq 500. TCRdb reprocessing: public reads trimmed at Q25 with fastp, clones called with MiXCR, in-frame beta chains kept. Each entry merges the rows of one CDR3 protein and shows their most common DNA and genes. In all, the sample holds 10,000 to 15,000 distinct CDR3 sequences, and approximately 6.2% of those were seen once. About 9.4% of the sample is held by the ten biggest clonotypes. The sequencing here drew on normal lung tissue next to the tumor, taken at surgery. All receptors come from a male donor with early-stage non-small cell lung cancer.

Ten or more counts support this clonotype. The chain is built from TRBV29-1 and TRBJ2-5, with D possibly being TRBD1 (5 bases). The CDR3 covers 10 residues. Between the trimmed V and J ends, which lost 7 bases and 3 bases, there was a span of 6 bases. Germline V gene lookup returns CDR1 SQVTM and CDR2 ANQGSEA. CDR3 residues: CSAGKETQYF. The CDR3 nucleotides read TGCAGCGCAGGGAAAGAGACCCAGTACTTC.

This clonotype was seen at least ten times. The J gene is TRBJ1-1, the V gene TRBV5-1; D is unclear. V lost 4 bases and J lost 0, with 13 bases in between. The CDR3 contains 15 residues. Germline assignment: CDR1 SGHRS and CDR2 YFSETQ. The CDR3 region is CASSKADGLNTEAFF. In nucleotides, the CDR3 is TGCGCCAGCAGCAAAGCGGACGGCTTGAACACTGAAGCTTTCTTT.

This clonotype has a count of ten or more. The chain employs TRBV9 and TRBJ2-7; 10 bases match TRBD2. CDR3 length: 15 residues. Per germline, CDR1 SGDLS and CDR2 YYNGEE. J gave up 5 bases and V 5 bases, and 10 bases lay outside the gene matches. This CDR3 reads CASSEASGSLNEQYF. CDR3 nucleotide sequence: TGTGCCAGCAGTGAGGCTAGCGGGAGTTTAAACGAGCAGTACTTC.

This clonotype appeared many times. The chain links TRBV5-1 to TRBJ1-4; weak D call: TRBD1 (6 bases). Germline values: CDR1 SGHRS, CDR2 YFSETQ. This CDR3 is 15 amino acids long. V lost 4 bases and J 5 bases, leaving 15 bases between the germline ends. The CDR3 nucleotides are TGCGCCAGCAGCCGGAACGTCGGACAGAATGAAAAACTGTTTTTT. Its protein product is CASSRNVGQNEKLFF.

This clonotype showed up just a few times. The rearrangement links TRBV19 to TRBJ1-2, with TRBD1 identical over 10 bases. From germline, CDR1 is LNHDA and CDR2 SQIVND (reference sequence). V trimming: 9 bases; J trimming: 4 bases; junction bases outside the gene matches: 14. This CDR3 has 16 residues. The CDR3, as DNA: TGTGCCAGCCTCTCGGGACAGGGGCCCGAATTCTATGGCTACACCTTC. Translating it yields CASLSGQGPEFYGYTF.

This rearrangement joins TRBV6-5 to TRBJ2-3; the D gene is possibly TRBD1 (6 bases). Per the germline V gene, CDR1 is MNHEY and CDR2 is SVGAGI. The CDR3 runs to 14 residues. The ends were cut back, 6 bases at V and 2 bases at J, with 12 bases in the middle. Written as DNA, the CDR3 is TGTGCCAGCAGCCCCGGACAGTTCACAGATACGCAGTATTTT. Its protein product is CASSPGQFTDTQYF.

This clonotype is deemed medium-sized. For the CDR3, the DNA is TGTGCCAGCAGTCCGCCAAGGACTTGGACTGAAGCTTTCTTT. It translates to CASSPPRTWTEAFF. This chain joins TRBV28 and TRBJ1-1; D ambiguous. Germline assignment: CDR1 MDHEN and CDR2 SYDVKM. The CDR3 runs 14 residues. Trimming left V 5 bases short and J 5 bases short, with 15 bases between.

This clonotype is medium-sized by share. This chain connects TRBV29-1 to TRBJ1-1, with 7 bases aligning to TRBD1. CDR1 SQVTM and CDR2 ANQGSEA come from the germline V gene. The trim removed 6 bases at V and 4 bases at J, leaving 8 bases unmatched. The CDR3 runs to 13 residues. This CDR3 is CSVARQGITEAFF. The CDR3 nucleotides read TGCAGCGTGGCCCGACAGGGAATCACTGAAGCTTTCTTT.